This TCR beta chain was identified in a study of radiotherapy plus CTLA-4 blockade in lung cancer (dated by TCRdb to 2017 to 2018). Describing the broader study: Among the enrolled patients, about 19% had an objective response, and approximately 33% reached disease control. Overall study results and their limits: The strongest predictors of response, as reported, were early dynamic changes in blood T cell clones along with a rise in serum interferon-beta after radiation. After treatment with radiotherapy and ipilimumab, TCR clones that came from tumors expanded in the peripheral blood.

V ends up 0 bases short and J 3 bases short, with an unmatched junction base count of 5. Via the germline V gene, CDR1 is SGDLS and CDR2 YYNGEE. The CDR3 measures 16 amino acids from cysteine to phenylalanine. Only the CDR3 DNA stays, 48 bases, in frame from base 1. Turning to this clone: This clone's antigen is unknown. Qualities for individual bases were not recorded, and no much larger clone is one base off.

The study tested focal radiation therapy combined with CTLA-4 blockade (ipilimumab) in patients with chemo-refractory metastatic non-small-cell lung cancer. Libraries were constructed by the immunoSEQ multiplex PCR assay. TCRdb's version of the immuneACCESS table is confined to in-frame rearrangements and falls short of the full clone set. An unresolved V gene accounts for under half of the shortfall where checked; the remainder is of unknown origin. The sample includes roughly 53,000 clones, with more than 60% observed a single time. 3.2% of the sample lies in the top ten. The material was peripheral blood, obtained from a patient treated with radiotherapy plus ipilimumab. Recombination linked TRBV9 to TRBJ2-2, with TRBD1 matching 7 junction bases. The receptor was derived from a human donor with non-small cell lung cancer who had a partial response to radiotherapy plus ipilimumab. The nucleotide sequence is TGTGCCAGCAGCGTAGTTAGGGACAGCTACACCGGGGAGCTGTTTTTT. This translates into CASSVVRDSYTGELFF.